One T cell receptor beta chain is described in this entry. This clonotype was seen many times. Its antigen is not yet known. Qualities for individual bases were not recorded, and no much larger clone is one base off. Clipping removes 4 bases from V and 8 bases from J, with 9 as the unmatched junction base count. Spanning cysteine to phenylalanine, the CDR3 consists of 16 amino acids. Solely the CDR3 DNA is kept, with 48 bases framed from the first base. The germline V gene (reference sequence) sets CDR1 to SGHKS and CDR2 to YYEKEE. These data originate in a study of prognosis after radiotherapy for stage I lung cancer (dated by TCRdb to the early 2020s). For context, the study as a whole: Between early 2018 and 2019, under 20 stage I NSCLC patients were enrolled in Nanjing, China. Image-guided IMRT or VMAT was used to deliver SBRT in 3 to 5 fractions at a biologically effective dose of at least 100 Gy. Distant metastases were developed by four of the 19 patients after SBRT, at a median of 7 months, whereas no significant progression was observed in the other 15 patients. Ages in the cohort of 13 men and about 6 women ranged from roughly 53 to 84 years, with a median of 74. Peripheral blood TCR beta repertoires were profiled in stage I NSCLC patients before and after stereotactic body radiotherapy, and the repertoires were related to distant failure. Some 13 patients had adenocarcinoma and six or seven had squamous cell carcinoma as the tumor histology. About 13 of the patients presented with newly diagnosed primary stage I lung tumors; five or six had oligometastatic NSCLC following surgical resection of the primary tumor. All patients were considered medically inoperable, owing to comorbidities in more than 10 and refusal of surgery in 6 or 7. The study sequenced around 40 blood samples from roughly 19 patients, one before and one after SBRT per patient. SBRT was not combined with any concurrent therapy in any patient. Broad study findings and their caveats: After SBRT, the count of unique TCR clones dropped from a median of approximately 11,000 beforehand to some 7,000 afterward (Wilcoxon paired P=0.011). Differences by metastasis status were reportedly seen in TRBV and TRBJ usage frequencies, involving two V genes at baseline and, after SBRT, several V genes and two J genes. Tumor specificity of expanded TCR clones was not determined. The small cohort and short follow-up limited the study, so independent validation of the findings is needed. Post-SBRT Shannon entropy and its change from baseline were lower in patients who developed distant metastases; baseline Shannon entropy was not associated with metastases. All reported P values were unadjusted for multiple comparisons.

Two rounds of multiplex PCR on genomic DNA were used to amplify the TCR beta CDR3 region. The first PCR round used primers specific to each TRBV and TRBJ gene, with sequences filed in Chinese patent CN105087789A. The second PCR round used universal primers. The Roche High Pure PCR Template Preparation Kit was used to extract genomic DNA from the frozen PBMCs. The libraries underwent paired-end sequencing with 151 bp reads on an Illumina HiSeq 3000. From the authors' description of their analysis: CutAdapt was used to discard raw reads that did not contain the multiplex PCR primer sequences. High-quality paired reads were merged into contigs with PEAR. By alignment to reference sequences, MiXCR assigned TRB V, D and J gene segments to each contig. To remove sequencing errors, CDR3 sequences were clustered according to base quality and sequence similarity. Diversity was calculated as Shannon entropy divided by the natural log of the number of productive TCR sequences. Clonality was defined as one minus Shannon entropy divided by the natural log of the number of unique clonotypes. Using the Youden index from ROC curves, the researchers picked the repertoire-metric cut-offs for progression-free survival, and all analyses were carried out in R 3.5.3. The public reads were quality trimmed at Q25 with fastp and then assembled into clones with MiXCR by TCRdb, keeping productive beta chains. Here each entry gathers all rows of one CDR3 protein and keeps the most common genes and DNA. Here the V and J calls rest on TCRdb's processing, not on the authors' analysis. Here the sample has 15,000 to 20,000 distinct CDR3 sequences; approximately 46% occur a single time. Approximately 30% of the sample is taken by the ten largest.

All patients had node-negative disease on CT and PET/CT, and none had a history of other malignancies or prior chemotherapy or radiotherapy. At each of two time points, roughly 6.5 milliliters of peripheral venous blood were collected in EDTA tubes. Ficoll-Paque Plus density-gradient centrifugation was used to isolate PBMCs. Immediately after collection, samples were stored at -80 degrees C until analysis. This TCR came from a donor over 45 with non-small cell lung cancer. The V gene is TRBV5-5 and the J gene is TRBJ1-4; 12 junctional bases match TRBD1. The sequences come from PBMCs, collected before or after stereotactic body radiation therapy (not recorded which). CDR3 sequence: CASSGDRGPVSEKLFF. The DNA sequence follows: TGTGCCAGCAGCGGGGACAGGGGGCCGGTAAGCGAAAAACTGTTTTTT.